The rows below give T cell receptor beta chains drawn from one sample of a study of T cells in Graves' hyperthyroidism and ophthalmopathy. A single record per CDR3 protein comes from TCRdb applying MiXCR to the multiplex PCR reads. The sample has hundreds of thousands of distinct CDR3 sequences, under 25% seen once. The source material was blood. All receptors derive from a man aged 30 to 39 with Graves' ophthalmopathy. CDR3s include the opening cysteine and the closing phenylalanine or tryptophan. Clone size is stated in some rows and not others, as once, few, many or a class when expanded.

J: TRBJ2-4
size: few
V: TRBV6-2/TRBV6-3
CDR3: CASSYSKTGLAKNIQYF

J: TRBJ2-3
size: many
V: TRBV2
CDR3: CASSAGPSGNADTQYF

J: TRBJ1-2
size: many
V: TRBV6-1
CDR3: CASSTRQGSYGYTF

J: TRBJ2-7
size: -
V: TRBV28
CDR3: CASGGQGLYEQYF

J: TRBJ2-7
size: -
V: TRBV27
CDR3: CASSLWGAGYEQYF

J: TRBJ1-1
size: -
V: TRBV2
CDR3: CASSDRQGFEAFF

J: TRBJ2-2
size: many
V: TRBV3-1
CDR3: CASSQELTGELFF

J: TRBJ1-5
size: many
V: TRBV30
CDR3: CAWGRNNQPQHF

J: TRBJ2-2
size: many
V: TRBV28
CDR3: CASTRSRGRGNTGELFF

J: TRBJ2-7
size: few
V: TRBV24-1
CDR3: CATRGKGMYEQYF

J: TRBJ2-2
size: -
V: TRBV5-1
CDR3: CASSLRSGGGELFF

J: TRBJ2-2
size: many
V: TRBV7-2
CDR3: CASSLNPDRGTGELFF

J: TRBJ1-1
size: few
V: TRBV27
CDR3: CASSALRTNTEAFF

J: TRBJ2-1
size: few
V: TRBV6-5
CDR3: CASSYRGGAYNEQFF

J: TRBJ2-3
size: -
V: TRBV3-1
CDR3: CASSLGTSGYTQYF

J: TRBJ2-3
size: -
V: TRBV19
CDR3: CASRQGLDTQYF

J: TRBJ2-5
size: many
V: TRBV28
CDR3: CASSLDGKTQYF

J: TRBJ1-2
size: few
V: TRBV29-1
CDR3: CSVDRGVYGYTF

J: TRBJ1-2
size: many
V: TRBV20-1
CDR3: CSARDLTGVGGYTF

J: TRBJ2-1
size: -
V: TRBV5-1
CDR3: CASSLGQGYGNEQFF

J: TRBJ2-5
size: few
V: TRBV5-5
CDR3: CASSFGVSLVSQETQYF

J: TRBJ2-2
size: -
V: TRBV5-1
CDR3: CASSLTQNPNTGELFF

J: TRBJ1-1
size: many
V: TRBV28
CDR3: CASSFRPGEAFF

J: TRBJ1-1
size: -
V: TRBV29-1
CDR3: CSVSTGVTEAFF

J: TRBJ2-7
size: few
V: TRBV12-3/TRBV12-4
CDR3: CASSKDLYEQYF

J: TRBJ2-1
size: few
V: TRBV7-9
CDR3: CASSQSGTSSYNEQFF

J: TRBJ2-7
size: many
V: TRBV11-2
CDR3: CASSLVGSSYEQYF

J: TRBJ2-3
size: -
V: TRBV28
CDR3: CASSSPSREGSDTQYF

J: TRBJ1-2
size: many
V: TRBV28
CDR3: CASGPFPNGYTF

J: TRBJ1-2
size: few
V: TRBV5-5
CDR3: CASSLSGGVIYGYTF

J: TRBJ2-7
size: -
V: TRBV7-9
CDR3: CASSWDRDRGPYEQYF

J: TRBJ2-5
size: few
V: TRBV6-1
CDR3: CASSFGSGSKETQYF

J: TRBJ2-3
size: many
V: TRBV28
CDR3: CASSLYAGRLAGGRSTDTQYF

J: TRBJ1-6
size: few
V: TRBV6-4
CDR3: CASSGTRNSPLHF

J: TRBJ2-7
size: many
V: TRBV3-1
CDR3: CASSPDTSYEQYF

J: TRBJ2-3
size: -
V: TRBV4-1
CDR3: CASSQVGGRAEDTQYF

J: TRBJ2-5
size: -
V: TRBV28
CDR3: CASSFYICSANRVQETQYF

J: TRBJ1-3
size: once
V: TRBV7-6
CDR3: CASSPGPGSSGNTIYF

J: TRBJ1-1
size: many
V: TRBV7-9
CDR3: CASSLLNMNTEAFF

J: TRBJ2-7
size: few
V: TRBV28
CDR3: CASRNQVQRNYEQYF

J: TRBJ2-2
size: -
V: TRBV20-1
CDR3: CSARDKGIGELFF

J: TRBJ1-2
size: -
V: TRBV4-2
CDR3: CASSRTGGANYGYTF

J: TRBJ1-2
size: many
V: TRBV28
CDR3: CASSFSTTLPPGYTF

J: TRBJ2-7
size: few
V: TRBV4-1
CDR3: CASSQDHSGSYEQYF

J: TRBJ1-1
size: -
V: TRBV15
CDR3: CATTLTGGTEAFF

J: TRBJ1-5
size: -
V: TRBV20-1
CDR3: CSAIQGPNQPQHF

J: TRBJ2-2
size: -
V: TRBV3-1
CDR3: CASTSGQGARELFF

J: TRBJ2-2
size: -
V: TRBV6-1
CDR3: CASKGPDTGELFF

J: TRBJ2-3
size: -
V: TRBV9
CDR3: CASSVGGVADTQYF

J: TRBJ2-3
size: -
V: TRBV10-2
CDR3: CASSEPSGSSDTQYF

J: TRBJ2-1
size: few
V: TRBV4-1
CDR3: CASGPGLAGNEQFF

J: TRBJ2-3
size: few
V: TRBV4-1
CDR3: CASSQPGTGEYTQYF

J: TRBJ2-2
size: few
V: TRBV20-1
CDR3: CSAGGGRGANTGELFF

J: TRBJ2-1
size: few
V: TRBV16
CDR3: CASSPTGTSSYNEQFF

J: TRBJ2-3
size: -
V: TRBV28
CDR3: CASTPGDTDTQYF

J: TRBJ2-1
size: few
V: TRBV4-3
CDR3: CASRPGTSGLSSYNEQFF

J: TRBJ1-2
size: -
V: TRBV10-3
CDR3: CAITEAGGSYGYTF